This TCR beta chain was profiled in a study of blood T cell repertoires in COVID-19 (dated by TCRdb to the early 2020s). Study-level background: Samples from collaborators originated in the United States, Italy and Spain and spanned both the acute and convalescent phases of COVID-19. The prospective study material was composed of cDNA or gDNA derived from T cells, B-cell-depleted T cells, or PBMCs. The dataset comprised deeply sampled blood TCRbeta repertoires from subjects exposed to, actively infected with, or recovered from COVID-19. The repertoires were released in a freely available public database meant as a resource for research on the immune response to SARS-CoV-2. Samples were obtained from the ongoing ImmuneRACE study (first 160 participants) and from about 1,300 subjects provided by 6 global collaborators. Sample metadata almost always included a de-identified subject ID, COVID-19 status, age in years and sex. Where available, HLA class I and class II types were obtained from metadata supplied by the sample provider rather than from assay-based typing. The paper's findings and limits, for the study overall: The amount of clinical and demographic metadata varied by source and participant and was provided uncurated.

Only one count was recorded for this clone. Its recognized antigen is unknown. Per-nucleotide qualities are absent, and no much larger clonotype sits a single base away. The immunoSEQ Assay, a bias-controlled multiplex PCR, was used to amplify TCRbeta CDR3 regions from genomic DNA. In the source study's methods: The number of nucleated cells in each sample was estimated by amplification of reference gene primers within the assay. To quantify the absolute abundance of each unique TCRbeta CDR3 rearrangement, sequence reads were collapsed and filtered. For each sample, productive Simpson clonality was calculated as the square root of Simpson's diversity index over productive rearrangements. TCRdb provides this immuneACCESS table in a form limited to in-frame rearrangements. Some clones are lacking; in checked studies, under half of them reflect an unresolved V gene, and why the rest are absent is not known. For V, J and clone size, that table is used; D and trimming come from the DNA. This sample gives under 200,000 clones in total; about 88% of them show up just once. The ten largest clones add up to roughly 7.3% of the sample.

Enrolling through a virtual design, the prospective study's participants ranged in age from roughly 18 to 89 years and lived across more than 20 United States geographic areas. In the prospective study, participants were assigned to cohorts based on the clinical history participants reported in a screening survey and a study questionnaire. For ImmuneRACE Cohort 3, a participant was defined as recovered based on two consecutive negative NP/OP PCR tests, clearance by a healthcare professional, or resolution of symptoms. In the prospective study, whole blood, serum and a nasopharyngeal or oropharyngeal swab were collected from each participant by mobile phlebotomists. Participants in the prospective study had the option to provide additional blood draws and questionnaires over a 2-month period. Prospective study blood samples were shipped either frozen or at room temperature before DNA extraction.

The CDR3 has 12 amino acids, counting the end cysteine and phenylalanine. Just the 36-base CDR3 DNA is kept, in frame starting at base 1. The CDR1 and CDR2 encoded by the germline V gene are SGHNT and YENEEA. The junction shows trimming of 5 bases on V and 8 bases on J, and the gene matches do not reach 5 bases of it. The TCR originated in a woman in her 50s who had recovered from COVID-19. The material sequenced was PBMCs or T cells enriched from blood (not recorded which). Rearrangement joined TRBV11-3 to TRBJ2-7; TRBD2 aligns with 8 central bases. The CDR3 amino acid sequence is: CASSPGGVKQYF. The sequence in DNA is TGTGCCAGCAGCCCGGGGGGGGTGAAGCAGTACTTC.